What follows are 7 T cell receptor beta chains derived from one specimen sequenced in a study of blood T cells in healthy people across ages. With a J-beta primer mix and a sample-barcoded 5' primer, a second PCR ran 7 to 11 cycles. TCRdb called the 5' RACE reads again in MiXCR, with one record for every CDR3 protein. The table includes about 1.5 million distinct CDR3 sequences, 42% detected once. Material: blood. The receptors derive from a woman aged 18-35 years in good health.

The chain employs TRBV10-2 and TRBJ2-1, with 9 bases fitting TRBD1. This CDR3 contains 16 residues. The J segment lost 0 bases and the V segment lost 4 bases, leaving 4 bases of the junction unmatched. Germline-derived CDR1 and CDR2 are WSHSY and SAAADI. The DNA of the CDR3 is TGCGCCAGCAGTGGACAGGGGGTCGACTCCTACAATGAGCAGTTCTTC. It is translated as CASSGQGVDSYNEQFF.

The CDR3 loop reads CASRRDTGSGNTIYF. For the CDR3, the DNA is TGTGCCAGCAGGAGGGACACGGGCTCTGGAAACACCATATATTTT. V usage is TRBV27 and J usage is TRBJ1-3; maybe TRBD1 (6 bases). The CDR3 totals 15 residues. Germline V gives CDR1 MNHEY, CDR2 SMNVEV (reference sequence). Trimming shortened V by 6 bases and J by 0 bases, and 12 bases separated the two germline ends.

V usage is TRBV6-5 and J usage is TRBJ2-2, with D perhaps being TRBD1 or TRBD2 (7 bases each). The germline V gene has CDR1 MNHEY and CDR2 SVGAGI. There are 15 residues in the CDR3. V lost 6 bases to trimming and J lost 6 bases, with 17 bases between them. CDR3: CASSPGRGGSGELFF. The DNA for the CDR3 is TGTGCCAGCAGCCCCGGCAGGGGGGGTTCCGGGGAGCTGTTTTTT.

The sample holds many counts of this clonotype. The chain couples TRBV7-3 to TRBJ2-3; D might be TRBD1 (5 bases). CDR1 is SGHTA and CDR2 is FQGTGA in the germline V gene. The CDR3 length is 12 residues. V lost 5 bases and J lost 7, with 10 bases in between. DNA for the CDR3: TGTGCCAGCAGCCTAGGGGAAAATACGCAGTATTTT. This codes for CASSLGENTQYF.

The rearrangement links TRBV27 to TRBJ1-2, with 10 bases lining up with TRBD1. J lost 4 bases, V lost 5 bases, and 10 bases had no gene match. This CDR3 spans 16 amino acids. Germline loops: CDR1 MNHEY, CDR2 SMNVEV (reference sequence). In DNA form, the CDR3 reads TGTGCCAGCAGTATAAGGCCCGGGACAGGGGCCTATGGCTACACCTTC. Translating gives CASSIRPGTGAYGYTF.

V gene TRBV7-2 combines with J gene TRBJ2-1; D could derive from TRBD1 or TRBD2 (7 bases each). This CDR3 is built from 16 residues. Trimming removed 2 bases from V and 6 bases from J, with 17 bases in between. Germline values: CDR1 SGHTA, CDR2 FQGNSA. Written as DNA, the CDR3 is TGTGCCAGCAGCTTACAGGGGGGGGTACTAGGCAATGAGCAGTTCTTC. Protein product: CASSLQGGVLGNEQFF.

Written as DNA, the CDR3 is TGTGCCAGCACCAGGCCTGCGGACACTGAAGCTTTCTTT. As protein: CASTRPADTEAFF. The chain couples TRBV7-9 to TRBJ1-1; no clear D gene. Germline lookup yields CDR1 SEHNR and CDR2 FQNEAQ (reference sequence). V lost 7 bases and J lost 3, with 12 bases in between. This CDR3 is built from 13 residues.